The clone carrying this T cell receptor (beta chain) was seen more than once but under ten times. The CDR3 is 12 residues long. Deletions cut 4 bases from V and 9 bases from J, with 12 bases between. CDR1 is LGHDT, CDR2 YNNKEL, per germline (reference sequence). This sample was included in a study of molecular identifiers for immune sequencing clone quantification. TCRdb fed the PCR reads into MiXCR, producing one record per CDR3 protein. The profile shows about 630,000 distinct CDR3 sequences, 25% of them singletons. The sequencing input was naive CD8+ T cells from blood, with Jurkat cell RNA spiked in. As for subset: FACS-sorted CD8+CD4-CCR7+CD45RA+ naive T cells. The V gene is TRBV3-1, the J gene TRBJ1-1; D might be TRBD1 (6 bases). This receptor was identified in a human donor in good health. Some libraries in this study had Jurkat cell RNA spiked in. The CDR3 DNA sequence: TGTGCCAGCAGCCCAACCGGGACACAAGCTTTCTTT. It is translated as CASSPTGTQAFF.